Following are 25 T cell receptor beta chains from one sample sequenced in a study of CD8 T cells in Susac syndrome. RNA in amounts of about 0.5 to 1 ug was reverse transcribed with random hexamers. TCRdb recomputed calls from the immunoSEQ multiplex PCR reads with MiXCR, one row per CDR3 protein. The table lists some 180,000 distinct CDR3 sequences, around 90% of them singletons. Sequenced input: CD4+ T cells from PBMCs. The source of these receptors is a human donor with Susac syndrome.

The V gene is TRBV5-4, the J gene TRBJ2-2, with D possibly matching TRBD2 (6 bases). Trimming removed 0 bases at V and 5 bases at J, with 11 bases between. The CDR3 extends over 15 amino acids. The V gene's germline CDR1 is SGHNT and CDR2 YYREEE (reference sequence). For the CDR3, the DNA is TGTGCCAGCAGCTTGGTCGGGAGCAAGACCGGGGAGCTGTTTTTT. This sequence encodes CASSLVGSKTGELFF.

The chain recombines TRBV2 with TRBJ1-5; D is possibly TRBD1 (6 bases). The CDR3 consists of 13 residues. Germline V gene sequence: CDR1 SNHLY, CDR2 FYNNEI. V shed 6 bases and J shed 7 bases, with 13 bases lying between them. CDR3 DNA sequence: TGTGCCAGCAGGGGCACAGGGTTGCAGCCCCAGCATTTT. It codes for CASRGTGLQPQHF.

The chain joins TRBV11-2 to TRBJ2-7, with 9 bases fitting TRBD1. CDR1 is SGHAT and CDR2 is FQNNGV in the germline V gene. The CDR3 totals 15 residues. With V trimmed by 5 bases and J by 4 bases, 9 bases remained unmatched. The CDR3 reads CASSKIRDRVYEQYF. CDR3 in DNA: TGTGCCAGCAGCAAGATCCGGGACAGGGTATACGAGCAGTACTTC.

This CDR3 is CASSQPGLEYNEQFF. In DNA, the CDR3 is TGTGCCAGCAGCCAACCGGGACTAGAGTACAATGAGCAGTTCTTC. The rearrangement joins TRBV3-1 to TRBJ2-1, with 8 bases matching TRBD2. Germline V gives CDR1 LGHDT, CDR2 YNNKEL (reference sequence). Trimming removed 2 bases from V and 4 bases from J; junction bases left unmatched: 4. The CDR3 has 15 amino acids.

This clonotype has just a few counts. The CDR3 here is CASSPSDTQYF. CDR3 DNA sequence: TGTGCCAGCTCACCCTCAGATACGCAGTATTTT. The J gene is TRBJ2-3, the V gene TRBV18; D unclear. Per germline, CDR1 KGHSH and CDR2 LQKENI. The CDR3 is made up of 11 amino acids. V lost 3 bases and J lost 4, with 2 bases in between.

The chain uses TRBV5-1 and TRBJ1-2; D unresolved. The CDR3 has 14 residues. The germline gives CDR1 SGHRS, CDR2 YFSETQ. The germline V and J ends were trimmed by 1 base and 4 bases, with 11 bases remaining between them. The CDR3 DNA reads as TGCGCCAGCAGCTTGTCGGCCAGCTCCTATGGCTACACCTTC. Translation gives CASSLSASSYGYTF.

The CDR3 protein is CASSQDSFRGSVYEQYF. In DNA, the CDR3 is TGCGCCAGCAGCCAAGATAGTTTCAGGGGCTCCGTTTACGAGCAGTACTTC. The chain couples TRBV4-1 to TRBJ2-7; perhaps TRBD1 as D (6 bases). Germline-derived CDR1 and CDR2 are MGHRA and YSYEKL. CDR3 length equals 17 residues. Trimming took off 0 bases at V and 4 bases at J, with 19 bases between the two ends.

The CDR3 DNA is TGTGCCAGCAGTTTAGTCCGGGAGGTGGTTACGCAGTATTTT. Its translation: CASSLVREVVTQYF. The chain is built from TRBV28 and TRBJ2-3, with 7 nucleotides matching TRBD2. Germline values: CDR1 MDHEN, CDR2 SYDVKM. This CDR3 contains 14 residues. The V gene end was trimmed by 2 bases and the J gene end by 8 bases; junction bases not matched to a gene: 7.

The chain couples TRBV3-1 to TRBJ2-2; D is unclear. The germline gives CDR1 LGHDT, CDR2 YNNKEL (reference sequence). The CDR3 is 13 amino acids. Trimming pared 7 bases from V and 3 bases from J, leaving 9 bases between. CDR3 DNA sequence: TGTGCCAGCAACGAGTTCGACACCGGGGAGCTGTTTTTT. Residues: CASNEFDTGELFF. Full variable domain (rest looked up from reference TRBV3-1 and TRBJ2-2): DTAVSQTPKYLVTQMGNDKSIKCEQNLGHDTMYWYKQDSKKFLKIMFSYNNKELIINETVPNRFSPKSPDKAHLNLHINSLELGDSAVYFCASNEFDTGELFFGEGSRLTVL.

The chain couples TRBV10-2 to TRBJ2-1, with 16 bases that match TRBD2. The CDR3 has 16 amino acids. The junction had 3 bases not matched to a gene; V was cut back by 6 bases and J by 4 bases. Germline assignment: CDR1 WSHSY and CDR2 SAAADI. CDR3 DNA sequence: TGCGCCAGCAGAGGGACTAGCGGGAGGGTTTACAATGAGCAGTTCTTC. This codes for CASRGTSGRVYNEQFF.

The V and J genes are TRBV24-1 and TRBJ1-4; D is unclear. CDR3 length equals 14 residues. V was shortened by 4 bases and J by 8 bases, with 13 bases between the two germline ends. From germline, CDR1 is KGHDR and CDR2 SFDVKD. The CDR3 sequence is CATSDRERTEKLFF. In DNA form, the CDR3 reads TGTGCCACCAGTGACCGGGAGCGTACAGAAAAACTGTTTTTT.

This clonotype was seen just once. The chain combines TRBV6-6 with TRBJ1-5; D is uncertain. The V and J ends lost 1 base and 5 bases respectively, with 3 bases between them. Looked up from germline, CDR1 is MNHNY and CDR2 is SVGAGI (reference sequence). CDR3 length: 12 residues. CDR3 region: CASSYLYQPQHF. CDR3 DNA: TGTGCCAGCAGTTACTTATATCAGCCCCAGCATTTT.

This chain connects TRBV3-1 to TRBJ2-5, with TRBD1 as a possible D gene (5 bases). CDR1 is LGHDT and CDR2 is YNNKEL in the germline V gene (reference sequence). This CDR3 contains 15 residues. V was clipped by 0 bases and J by 2 bases, with 10 bases between them. As DNA, the CDR3 is TGTGCCAGCAGCCAAGATCGACAGACTCAAGAGACCCAGTACTTC. The encoded protein is CASSQDRQTQETQYF.

This chain uses TRBV19 with TRBJ2-3, with TRBD2 matching 9 bases. Germline lookup yields CDR1 LNHDA and CDR2 SQIVND (reference sequence). After removal of 7 bases from V and 0 bases from J, the junction contained 5 bases not matched to a gene. CDR3 length: 15 residues. CDR3 coding DNA: TGTGCCAGTAAAAGCGGGGGGACCAGCACAGATACGCAGTATTTT. Amino acids: CASKSGGTSTDTQYF. Full variable domain (rest looked up from reference TRBV19 and TRBJ2-3): DGGITQSPKYLFRKEGQNVTLSCEQNLNHDAMYWYRQDPGQGLRLIYYSQIVNDFQKGDIAEGYSVSREKKESFPLTVTSAQKNPTAFYLCASKSGGTSTDTQYFGPGTRLTVL.

The sample holds one count of this clonotype. The chain combines TRBV11-2 with TRBJ2-5; 12 bases agree with TRBD2. The CDR3 covers 19 residues. The trim removed 5 bases at V and 5 bases at J, leaving 18 bases unmatched. The germline gives CDR1 SGHAT, CDR2 FQNNGV. DNA of the CDR3: TGTGCCAGCAGCCCCCACCTGGGCCTAGCGGGGGGGCCGAGGGAGACCCAGTACTTC. It is translated as CASSPHLGLAGGPRETQYF.

This chain connects TRBV5-1 to TRBJ2-7; D remains unclear. This CDR3 is 14 amino acids long. Trimming took off 0 bases at V and 2 bases at J, with 9 bases between the two ends. The germline CDR1 and CDR2 sequences are SGHRS and YFSETQ. In nucleotides, the CDR3 is TGCGCCAGCAGCTTGGAACAGAGAACCTACGAGCAGTACTTC. Translating it yields CASSLEQRTYEQYF.

This sequence joins TRBV3-1 and TRBJ2-7; 11 bases line up with TRBD2. The CDR3 spans 15 residues. The germline V gene encodes CDR1 LGHDT and CDR2 YNNKEL (reference sequence). V lost 6 bases and J lost 1; bases outside the gene matches: 5. This CDR3 reads CASRTTSGGSYEQYF. The CDR3 nucleotides are TGTGCCAGCAGGACAACTAGCGGGGGTTCCTACGAGCAGTACTTC.

V is TRBV24-1 and J is TRBJ2-3; 8 positions agree with TRBD1. There are 16 residues in the CDR3. The ends lost 4 bases at V and 2 bases at J; junction bases unmatched: 7. Germline lookup yields CDR1 KGHDR and CDR2 SFDVKD. The CDR3 loop reads CATSDPTGANTDTQYF. DNA for the CDR3: TGTGCCACCAGTGACCCGACAGGGGCGAACACAGATACGCAGTATTTT.

V usage is TRBV5-1 and J usage is TRBJ2-5, with no clear D. Germline assignment: CDR1 SGHRS and CDR2 YFSETQ. Trimming took off 3 bases at V and 1 base at J, with 7 bases between the two ends. The CDR3 spans 13 residues. Here the CDR3 DNA reads TGCGCCAGCAGCTGGGAAACCCAAGAGACCCAGTACTTC. Amino acids: CASSWETQETQYF.

The chain has TRBV5-4 and TRBJ1-4, with TRBD1 matching over 8 bases. The CDR3 totals 15 residues. With 4 bases clipped from V and 11 bases from J, the junction kept 13 bases outside the gene matches. CDR1 and CDR2 (germline): SGHNT, YYREEE (reference sequence). The CDR3 reads CASSPGQGAVRKLFF. CDR3 DNA: TGTGCCAGCAGCCCAGGACAGGGAGCCGTTAGGAAACTGTTTTTT.

The table lists this clonotype with a count of one. This chain joins TRBV20-1 and TRBJ2-2; D unclear. The germline V gene encodes CDR1 DFQATT and CDR2 SNEGSKA (reference sequence). V lost 3 bases and J lost 5, with 10 bases in between. The CDR3 length is 13 residues. The CDR3 is CSASRSLTGELFF. The DNA of the CDR3 is TGCAGTGCTAGCCGGAGTTTAACCGGGGAGCTGTTTTTT.

The chain recombines TRBV5-1 with TRBJ1-1; possibly TRBD1 for D (6 bases). The CDR3 consists of 13 residues. Germline assignment: CDR1 SGHRS and CDR2 YFSETQ. Trimming shortened V by 7 bases and J by 6 bases, and 16 bases separated the two germline ends. The CDR3 sequence is CASHKGEGAEAFF. The CDR3 DNA reads as TGCGCCAGCCACAAGGGGGAAGGCGCTGAAGCTTTCTTT. The full variable domain, rest sourced from reference TRBV5-1 and TRBJ1-1, is KAGVTQTPRYLIKTRGQQVTLSCSPISGHRSVSWYQQTPGQGLQFLFEYFSETQRNKGNFPGRFSGRQFSNSRSEMNVSTLELGDSALYLCASHKGEGAEAFFGQGTRLTVV.

CDR3 region: CASSQTGWNNSPLHF. The CDR3, as DNA: TGTGCCAGCAGTCAAACAGGGTGGAATAATTCACCCCTCCACTTT. V and J are TRBV6-1 and TRBJ1-6; D is perhaps TRBD1 (6 bases). The CDR3 length is 15 residues. The germline V gene encodes CDR1 MNHNS and CDR2 SASEGT. Trimming pared 5 bases from V and 5 bases from J, leaving 13 bases between.

The genes are TRBV20-1 and TRBJ1-2, with D unclear. V lost 0 bases to trimming and J lost 5 bases, with 16 bases between them. The V gene's germline CDR1 is DFQATT and CDR2 SNEGSKA (reference sequence). The CDR3 extends over 15 amino acids. This chain's CDR3 is CSAREFTRSPYGYTF. For the CDR3, the DNA is TGCAGTGCTAGAGAGTTTACAAGGTCCCCGTATGGCTACACCTTC.

Only one count was recorded for this clonotype. This chain connects TRBV13 to TRBJ2-3; 11 bases match TRBD2. With 1 base clipped from V and 1 base from J, the junction kept 1 base outside the gene matches. CDR1 is PRHDT, CDR2 FYEKMQ, per germline (reference sequence). This CDR3 is 16 amino acids long. CDR3 region: CASSLEGLAGTDTQYF. CDR3 bases: TGTGCCAGCAGCTTAGAGGGACTAGCGGGCACAGATACGCAGTATTTT.